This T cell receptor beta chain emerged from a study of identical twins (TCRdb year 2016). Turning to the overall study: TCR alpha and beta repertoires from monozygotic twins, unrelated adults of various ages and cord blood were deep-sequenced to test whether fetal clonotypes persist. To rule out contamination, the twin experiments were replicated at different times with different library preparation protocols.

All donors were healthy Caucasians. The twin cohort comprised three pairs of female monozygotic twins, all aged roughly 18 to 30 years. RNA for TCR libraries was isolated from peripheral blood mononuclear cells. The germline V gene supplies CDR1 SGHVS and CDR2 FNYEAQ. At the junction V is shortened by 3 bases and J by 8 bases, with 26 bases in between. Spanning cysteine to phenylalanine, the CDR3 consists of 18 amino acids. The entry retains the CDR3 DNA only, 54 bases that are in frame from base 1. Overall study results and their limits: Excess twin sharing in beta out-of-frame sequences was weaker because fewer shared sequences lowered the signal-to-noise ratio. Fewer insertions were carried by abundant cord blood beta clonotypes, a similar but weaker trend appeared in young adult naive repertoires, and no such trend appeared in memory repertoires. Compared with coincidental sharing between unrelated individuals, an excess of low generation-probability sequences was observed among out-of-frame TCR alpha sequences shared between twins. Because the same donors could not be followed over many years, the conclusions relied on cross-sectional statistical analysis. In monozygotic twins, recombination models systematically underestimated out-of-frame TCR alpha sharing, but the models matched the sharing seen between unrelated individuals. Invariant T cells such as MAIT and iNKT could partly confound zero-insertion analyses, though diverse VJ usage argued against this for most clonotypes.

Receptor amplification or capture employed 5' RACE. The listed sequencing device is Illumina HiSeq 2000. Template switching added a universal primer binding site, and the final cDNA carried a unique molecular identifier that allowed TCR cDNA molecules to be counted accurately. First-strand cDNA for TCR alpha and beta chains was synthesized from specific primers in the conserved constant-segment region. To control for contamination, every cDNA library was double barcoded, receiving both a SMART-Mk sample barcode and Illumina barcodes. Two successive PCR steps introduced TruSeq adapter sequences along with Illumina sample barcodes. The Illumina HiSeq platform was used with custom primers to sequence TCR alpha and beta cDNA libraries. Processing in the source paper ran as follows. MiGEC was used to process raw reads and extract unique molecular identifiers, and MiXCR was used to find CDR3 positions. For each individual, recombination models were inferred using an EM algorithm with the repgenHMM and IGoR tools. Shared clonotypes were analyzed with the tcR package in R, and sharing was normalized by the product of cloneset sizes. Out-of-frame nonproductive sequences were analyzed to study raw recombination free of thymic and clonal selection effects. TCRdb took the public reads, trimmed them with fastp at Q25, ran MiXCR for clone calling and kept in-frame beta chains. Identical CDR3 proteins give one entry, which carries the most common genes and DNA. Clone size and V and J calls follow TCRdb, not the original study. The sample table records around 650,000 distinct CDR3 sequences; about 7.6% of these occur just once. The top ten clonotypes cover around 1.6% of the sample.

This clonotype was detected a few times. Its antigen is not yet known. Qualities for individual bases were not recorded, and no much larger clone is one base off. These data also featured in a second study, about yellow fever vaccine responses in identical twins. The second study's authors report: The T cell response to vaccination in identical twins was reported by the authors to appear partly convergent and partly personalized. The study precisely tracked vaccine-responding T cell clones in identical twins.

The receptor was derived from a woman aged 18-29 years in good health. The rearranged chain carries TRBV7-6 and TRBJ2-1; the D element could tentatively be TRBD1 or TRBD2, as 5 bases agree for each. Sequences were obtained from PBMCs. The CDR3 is CASSLLPIPGPQRDEQFF. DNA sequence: TGTGCCAGCAGCTTGCTTCCCATACCGGGACCCCAGAGGGATGAGCAGTTCTTC. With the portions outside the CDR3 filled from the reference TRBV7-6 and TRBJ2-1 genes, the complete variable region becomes GAGVSQSPRYKVTKRGQDVALRCDPISGHVSLYWYRQALGQGPEFLTYFNYEAQQDKSGLPNDRFSAERPEGSISTLTIQRTEQRDSAMYRCASSLLPIPGPQRDEQFFGPGTRLTVL.